This T cell receptor beta chain originates from a study of blood T cell repertoires in COVID-19. Study-wide background: Material from acute and convalescent COVID-19 was sourced from the United States, Italy and Spain. PBMCs, B-cell-depleted T cells, or T cells were the source of the cDNA or gDNA that made up the material.

Methods used by the authors: From reference gene primer amplification, estimates of nucleated cell counts were derived. Profiling relied on immunoSEQ multiplex PCR, and the TCRdb table lists in-frame clones only, not all of them. D and trimming come from the DNA, and the V and J calls and clone size come from that table. This sample has just over 650,000 clones; over 80% occur once, and the top ten carry over 0.2%. This clone was observed a handful of times. The V end was cut by 0 bases, the J end by 11 bases, with 19 bases between. Germline CDR1 reads LGHNA; CDR2 reads YSLEER. The CDR3 covers 16 residues.

The receptor was isolated from a woman aged 18-35 years with acute or convalescent COVID-19. J is TRBJ1-4 and V is TRBV4-3; tentatively, D is TRBD1 (6 bases). Sequencing was performed on peripheral blood. CDR3 in amino acids: CASSQEDGGRAAKLFF. The CDR3, as DNA: TGCGCCAGCAGCCAAGAAGATGGGGGCAGGGCTGCTAAACTGTTTTTT.